These 18 T cell receptor beta chains were all obtained from the same sample, sequenced in a study of Ad26.COV2.S vaccination and SARS-CoV-2 variants. TCRdb's copy holds only in-frame clones and misses some; the assay was immunoSEQ multiplex PCR. The data show more than 400,000 clones, 92% seen once. Treatment reported: 19 received Ad26.COV2.S at low or high dose, single or two shots; roughly 5 received placebo; per-sample allocation not given. Samples came from day 63 after the first vaccine or placebo injection. Specimen: peripheral blood, collected in a trial of Ad26.COV2.S vaccine versus placebo. These receptors originate from a person aged 18-60 years who received the Ad26.COV2.S COVID-19 vaccine or a placebo.

The chain uses TRBV2 and TRBJ1-4; D unresolved. Germline values: CDR1 SNHLY, CDR2 FYNNEI. The V end lost 5 bases, the J end lost 1 base, and 8 bases lay between the germline ends. The CDR3 consists of 14 residues. The CDR3 is CASSLHRTNEKLFF. In DNA form, the CDR3 reads TGTGCCAGCAGTCTCCACAGAACTAATGAAAAACTGTTTTTT.

This clone was detected once. V gene TRBV19 combines with J gene TRBJ2-4; perhaps D is TRBD1 or TRBD2 (5 bases each). CDR1 is LNHDA, CDR2 SQIVND, per germline (reference sequence). This CDR3 comprises 17 residues. V lost 2 bases and J lost 9, with 23 bases in between. The DNA for the CDR3 is TGTGCCAGTAGTATATCCCCTTCTGACGGGGACCGTGGCATTCAGTACTTC. This codes for CASSISPSDGDRGIQYF.

This clone was seen just once. V is TRBV19 and J is TRBJ2-1; 8 bases line up with TRBD1. V was pared by 10 bases and J by 11 bases, with 7 bases of the junction left unmatched. This CDR3 has 11 residues. CDR1 and CDR2 from the germline V gene are LNHDA and SQIVND (reference sequence). CDR3 sequence: CAISDRGQQFF. DNA for the CDR3: TGTGCCATATCTGACAGGGGCCAGCAGTTCTTC.

V gene TRBV11-2 combines with J gene TRBJ2-5, with 7 bases fitting TRBD1. V trimming: 5 bases; J trimming: 2 bases; junction bases outside the gene matches: 8. The CDR3 runs to 15 residues. Looked up from germline, CDR1 is SGHAT and CDR2 is FQNNGV. As DNA, the CDR3 is TGTGCCAGCAGCCTTGAAGGGACAGAACAAGAGACCCAGTACTTC. It translates to CASSLEGTEQETQYF.

The V gene is TRBV5-6, the J gene TRBJ1-5, with D hard to call. Per germline, CDR1 SGHDT and CDR2 YYEEEE. V was cut by 4 bases and J by 3 bases, with 8 bases left in between. The CDR3 runs 13 residues. The CDR3 nucleotides read TGTGCCAGCAGCACCTCCTACAATCAGCCCCAGCATTTT. This gives the protein CASSTSYNQPQHF.

The chain has TRBV5-1 and TRBJ1-1; 11 nucleotides agree with TRBD1. This CDR3 comprises 14 residues. CDR1 and CDR2 from the germline V gene are SGHRS and YFSETQ. V dropped 4 bases and J dropped 4; count of bases not matched to a gene: 3. The CDR3 nucleotides read TGCGCCAGCAGCGGCGGGACAGGGGGCACTGAAGCTTTCTTT. This codes for CASSGGTGGTEAFF.

V is TRBV19 and J is TRBJ1-2, with unresolved D. This CDR3 is built from 15 residues. Germline V lookup: CDR1 LNHDA, CDR2 SQIVND (reference sequence). Trimming stripped 3 bases from V and 4 bases from J, with 15 bases between. CDR3 sequence reads: CASSMSILPSYGYTF. The CDR3 DNA reads as TGTGCCAGTAGTATGAGCATACTCCCTAGCTATGGCTACACCTTC.

This chain connects TRBV10-3 to TRBJ2-5, with 7 bases fitting TRBD2. The ends lost 5 bases at V and 4 bases at J; junction bases unmatched: 7. Germline CDR1 reads ENHRY; CDR2 reads SYGVKD. This CDR3 region has 14 residues. The CDR3 DNA is TGTGCCATCAGTAGCGGGGACCCGTTAGAGACCCAGTACTTC. This gives the protein CAISSGDPLETQYF.

V is TRBV19 and J is TRBJ1-2; D possibly corresponds to TRBD1 (6 bases). The CDR3 is 15 amino acids. Germline V gene sequence: CDR1 LNHDA, CDR2 SQIVND (reference sequence). Trimming cost V 7 bases and J 2 bases, with 17 bases left between them. CDR3 protein: CASIPFPGTNYGYTF. The CDR3 DNA follows: TGTGCCAGTATTCCCTTCCCCGGGACAAACTATGGCTACACCTTC.

The chain joins TRBV5-1 to TRBJ2-7; unclear D gene. The CDR3 is 12 residues long. Looked up from germline, CDR1 is SGHRS and CDR2 is YFSETQ. Between the trimmed V and J ends, which lost 4 bases and 5 bases, there was a span of 10 bases. The CDR3 DNA is TGCGCCAGCAGCCTGACTTTGGACGAGCAGTACTTC. It yields the protein CASSLTLDEQYF.

The chain joins TRBV19 to TRBJ1-4; 9 bases agree with TRBD1. CDR1 and CDR2 (germline): LNHDA, SQIVND (reference sequence). The J segment lost 7 bases and the V segment lost 7 bases, leaving 10 bases of the junction unmatched. The CDR3 has 15 residues. DNA of the CDR3: TGTGCCAGTATCGCCAACAGGGGGCGGGGTGAAAAACTGTTTTTT. This sequence encodes CASIANRGRGEKLFF.

This rearrangement joins TRBV18 to TRBJ1-3; unclear D gene. This CDR3 contains 16 residues. The germline V gene encodes CDR1 KGHSH and CDR2 LQKENI. V lost 3 bases and J lost 0, with 12 bases in between. DNA of the CDR3: TGTGCCAGCTCACCGATTCAGGAGCCCTCTGGAAACACCATATATTTT. It yields the protein CASSPIQEPSGNTIYF.

Turning to this clone: Mismatch with germline at one junction end may stem from a read error. V and J are TRBV19 and TRBJ2-6; a possible D gene is TRBD1 (5 bases). Germline V gene lookup returns CDR1 LNHDA and CDR2 SQIVND (reference sequence). The length of the CDR3 is 13 residues. The CDR3 is CASTIDSANVLTF. In DNA form, the CDR3 reads TGTGCCAGTACTATAGACAGCGCCAACGTCCTGACTTTC. Together with reference TRBV19 and TRBJ2-6, the CDR3 gives the full variable domain: DGGITQSPKYLFRKEGQNVTLSCEQNLNHDAMYWYRQDPGQGLRLIYYSQIVNDFQKGDIAEGYSVSREKKESFPLTVTSAQKNPTAFYLCASTIDSANVLTFGAGSRLTVL.

This chain connects TRBV6-2 or TRBV6-3 to TRBJ2-7, with TRBD1 matching 9 bases. V lost 4 bases and J lost 1; bases outside the gene matches: 11. The V gene's germline CDR1 is MNHEY and CDR2 SVGEGT. CDR3 length: 17 residues. The CDR3: CASSSGQGFGLSYEQYF. In DNA form, the CDR3 reads TGTGCCAGCAGTTCAGGACAGGGGTTTGGTTTGTCCTACGAGCAGTACTTC.

Notes on this clone: Other DNA sequences in this specimen translate into the identical CDR3. The CDR3 is CASSSTGYTEAFF. The CDR3 nucleotides are TGTGCCAGCAGCTCGACAGGGTACACTGAAGCTTTCTTT. The chain uses TRBV7-9 and TRBJ1-1, with TRBD1 matching over 7 bases. The CDR3 has 13 residues. Germline V gives CDR1 SEHNR, CDR2 FQNEAQ (reference sequence). The V and J ends lost 4 bases and 3 bases, in that order; junction bases with no gene match: 2. The complete variable domain, with remaining parts taken from reference TRBV7-9 and TRBJ1-1, reads DTGVSQNPRHKITKRGQNVTFRCDPISEHNRLYWYRQTLGQGPEFLTYFQNEAQLEKSRLLSDRFSAERPKGSFSTLEIQRTEQGDSAMYLCASSSTGYTEAFFGQGTRLTVV.

This clone was seen a single time. The chain uses TRBV6-2 or TRBV6-3 and TRBJ2-7; D is ambiguous. This CDR3 has 15 amino acids. CDR1 is MNHEY, CDR2 SVGEGT, per germline. With 5 bases removed from V and 3 bases from J, the gap between germline ends came to 17 bases. This CDR3 is CASSTRAFQDYEQYF. In DNA, the CDR3 is TGTGCCAGCAGTACCCGGGCCTTCCAAGACTACGAGCAGTACTTC.

The J gene is TRBJ2-5, the V gene TRBV7-6, with D possibly being TRBD2 (5 bases). With 5 bases removed from V and 2 bases from J, the gap between germline ends came to 15 bases. Germline values: CDR1 SGHVS, CDR2 FNYEAQ. CDR3 length equals 15 residues. This chain's CDR3 is CASSRAVRGQETQYF. In DNA, the CDR3 is TGTGCCAGCAGCCGGGCGGTCCGCGGGCAAGAGACCCAGTACTTC.

This clone was recorded a few times. The gene calls are TRBV4-2 and TRBJ2-2, with 9 bases fitting TRBD2. Trimming removed 4 bases from V and 1 base from J; junction bases left unmatched: 7. The germline V gene encodes CDR1 LGHNA and CDR2 YNFKEQ. The CDR3 has 17 amino acids. CDR3 DNA: TGTGCCAGCAGCCCCGTACTAGCGGGTATGAACACCGGGGAGCTGTTTTTT. This codes for CASSPVLAGMNTGELFF.